A selection of T cell receptor beta chains follows, all from one sample in a study of T-cell memory formation after mild COVID-19. A single record per CDR3 protein comes from TCRdb applying MiXCR to the 5' RACE reads. The repertoire holds approximately 240,000 distinct CDR3 sequences, less than 20% seen once, with about 3.5% in the top ten. The sequencing input was PBMCs or a T cell subset sorted from them (not recorded which). The receptors come from a man between 18 and 29 years old who had mild COVID-19 (a few samples of this study predate the infection). Cell type and time point are not known. Both conserved end residues are trimmed from each CDR3. D genes are given only for firm matches.

TRBV5-1 | TRBD2 | 13 | ASSPGLESTDTQY
TRBV18 | NA | 14 | ASSPTLEPIQETQY
TRBV4-3 | NA | 13 | ASSPLGAGIYGYT
TRBV7-2 | NA | 9 | ASSFAIEQF
TRBV7-2 | TRBD1 | 10 | ASSLGGTGEF
TRBV7-7 | NA | 11 | ASSSRVGDTQY
TRBV7-2 | NA | 13 | ASSPMGGRSGELF
TRBV24-1 | NA | 12 | ATSDQRSGVTQY
TRBV5-1 | NA | 14 | ASSPIGQGNTGELF
TRBV20-1 | NA | 12 | SAVVWGPESEQY
TRBV5-1 | NA | 11 | ASSLDRQSPLH
TRBV7-2 | NA | 11 | ASSMGHSETQY
TRBV3-1 | TRBD1 | 12 | ASSRGQHNEKLF
TRBV30 | NA | 14 | AWNGNGGTYNSPLH
TRBV6-2/TRBV6-3 | NA | 11 | AIRNRRDTEAF
TRBV7-9 | NA | 11 | ASSFQGGHEQY
TRBV7-9 | TRBD1 | 13 | ASTRTGATNEKLF
TRBV6-6 | NA | 10 | ASAGMSGEQY
TRBV18 | TRBD1 | 11 | ASQTGGTDTQY
TRBV20-1 | TRBD1 | 9 | SQQGSTEAF
TRBV7-2 | TRBD1 | 12 | ASSLIRRGSEAF
TRBV7-2 | NA | 12 | ASSASRQAIIAF
TRBV5-6 | NA | 11 | ASSGYDRLLQY
TRBV27 | NA | 11 | ASSFQYNEKLF